This T cell receptor (beta chain) is drawn from a study of blood T cells in healthy people across ages. Germline V lookup: CDR1 LGHDT, CDR2 YNNKEL (reference sequence). This CDR3 contains 16 residues. Trimming cost V 0 bases and J 10 bases, with 19 bases left between them. With a J-beta primer mix and a sample-barcoded 5' primer, a second PCR ran 7 to 11 cycles. All cDNA molecules were each tagged by a template-switch adaptor with 12 random nucleotides. MiXCR, applied by TCRdb to the 5' RACE reads, yields one record per CDR3 protein. The top ten hold more than 6% of the sample, which has about 1,800,000 distinct CDR3 sequences, over 25% seen once.

The specimen sequenced was blood. The clonotype was recovered from a woman aged 30 to 39 in good health. The chain links TRBV3-1 to TRBJ2-1, with D maybe TRBD1 (5 bases). Here the CDR3 DNA reads TGTGCCAGCAGCCAAGATTTTGGGGCAGCTTCCTACGAGCAGTTCTTC. Translating gives CASSQDFGAASYEQFF.